Below are 19 T cell receptor beta chains sequenced from a single sample in a study of B cell selection in AIRE deficiency. The assay was immunoSEQ multiplex PCR, and TCRdb's table has in-frame clones only and misses some. The sample lists roughly 24,000 clones; about 95% were seen once. Sorting defined conventional CD4 T cells as CD4+CD127+. Sequenced input: CD4+CD127+ conventional T cells sorted from PBMCs. Source of these receptors: a human donor in good health.

The V gene is TRBV21-1, the J gene TRBJ2-1; TRBD2 is taken as the D call from the table, unchecked against the DNA. TRBV21-1 is a pseudogene locus. The CDR3 runs 15 residues. Here the CDR3 DNA reads TGTGCCAGCAGCAAAGTAAGCCGGTGTTGCAATGAGCAGTTCTTC. Protein: CASSKVSRCCNEQFF.

This chain connects TRBV9 to TRBJ2-5; 13 bases are shared with TRBD2. Looked up from germline, CDR1 is SGDLS and CDR2 is YYNGEE. CDR3 size: 15 residues. J lost 4 bases, V lost 4 bases, and 4 bases had no gene match. CDR3 coding DNA: TGTGCCAGCAGCTCCCGACTAGCGGGAGGAGAGACCCAGTACTTC. It is translated as CASSSRLAGGETQYF.

The CDR3 bases are TGCGCCAGCAGCAGAGACTCCTTTATTTCCTACGAGCAGTACTTC. Residues: CASSRDSFISYEQYF. The V gene is TRBV5-1, the J gene TRBJ2-7; D is ambiguous. There are 15 residues in the CDR3. Trimming took 4 bases from V and 1 from J, leaving 15 bases between them. CDR1 SGHRS and CDR2 YFSETQ come from the germline V gene.

This clone was detected once. V gene TRBV28 combines with J gene TRBJ2-1; 9 bases are shared with TRBD2. The CDR3 is made up of 17 amino acids. The V gene's germline CDR1 is MDHEN and CDR2 SYDVKM. V lost 5 bases, J lost 2 bases, and 10 bases stayed unmatched. This chain's CDR3 is CASSPAGAGGTYNEQFF. The CDR3 DNA sequence: TGTGCCAGCAGTCCAGCAGGAGCGGGGGGCACCTACAATGAGCAGTTCTTC. The entire variable domain, with the rest obtained from reference TRBV28 and TRBJ2-1, is as follows: DVKVTQSSRYLVKRTGEKVFLECVQDMDHENMFWYRQDPGLGLRLIYFSYDVKMKEKGDIPEGYSVSREKKERFSLILESASTNQTSMYLCASSPAGAGGTYNEQFFGPGTRLTVL.

The chain couples TRBV29-1 to TRBJ2-5; D unclear. This CDR3 is built from 11 residues. CDR1 and CDR2 from the germline V gene are SQVTM and ANQGSEA. Between the trimmed V and J ends, which lost 2 bases and 5 bases, there was a span of 6 bases. CDR3 region: CSVEYAETQYF. The CDR3 region has the DNA TGCAGCGTTGAATACGCGGAGACCCAGTACTTC.

This rearrangement joins TRBV18 to TRBJ1-3; TRBD1 might be the D (5 bases). V was clipped by 4 bases and J by 3 bases, with 16 bases between them. This CDR3 spans 16 amino acids. Germline assignment: CDR1 KGHSH and CDR2 LQKENI. CDR3 protein: CASSQYDSRLGNTIYF. The CDR3 DNA reads TGTGCCAGCTCACAATATGACAGTAGGCTTGGAAACACCATATATTTT.

The chain combines TRBV19 with TRBJ1-4; 8 bases align to TRBD1. The CDR3 has 15 amino acids. Germline trimming cut 10 bases from V and 4 bases from J; bases unmatched to any gene: 11. Looked up from germline, CDR1 is LNHDA and CDR2 is SQIVND (reference sequence). CDR3 loop: CATRSRGRGNEKLFF. The CDR3 bases are TGTGCCACAAGGTCCAGGGGGCGAGGTAATGAAAAACTGTTTTTT.

The DNA for the CDR3 is TGCGCCAGCAGCCTTCAGGGCGCTGAAGCTTTCTTT. Its translation: CASSLQGAEAFF. The chain has TRBV5-1 and TRBJ1-1, with D tentatively TRBD1 (5 bases). Trimming removed 4 bases at V and 6 bases at J, with 10 bases between. This CDR3 is 12 amino acids long. The germline gives CDR1 SGHRS, CDR2 YFSETQ. Together with reference TRBV5-1 and TRBJ1-1, the CDR3 gives the full variable domain: KAGVTQTPRYLIKTRGQQVTLSCSPISGHRSVSWYQQTPGQGLQFLFEYFSETQRNKGNFPGRFSGRQFSNSRSEMNVSTLELGDSALYLCASSLQGAEAFFGQGTRLTVV.

CDR3 in DNA: TGCGCCAGCAGCTTGAGCGGGACAGGGCACACTGAAGCTTTCTTT. Amino acids: CASSLSGTGHTEAFF. The chain is built from TRBV5-1 and TRBJ1-1; TRBD1 aligns across 9 bases. This CDR3 has 15 amino acids. Unmatched junction bases numbered 4, after V lost 1 base and J lost 3 bases. Germline loops: CDR1 SGHRS, CDR2 YFSETQ.

The V and J genes are TRBV2 and TRBJ2-4, with 9 positions matching TRBD1. Trimming at V came to 5 bases and at J to 3 bases, leaving 5 bases not matched to a gene. Looked up from germline, CDR1 is SNHLY and CDR2 is FYNNEI. The CDR3 totals 15 residues. CDR3 in amino acids: CASSNPTGGKNIQYF. In nucleotides, the CDR3 is TGTGCCAGCAGTAATCCGACAGGGGGCAAAAACATTCAGTACTTC.

The chain is built from TRBV18 and TRBJ1-5; D may be TRBD1 (5 bases). There are 14 residues in the CDR3. V lost 0 bases and J lost 5, with 8 bases in between. Germline V gene sequence: CDR1 KGHSH, CDR2 LQKENI. CDR3 coding DNA: TGTGCCAGCTCACCACCTGGGGGGGATCAGCCCCAGCATTTT. Its translation is CASSPPGGDQPQHF. The complete variable domain, with remaining parts taken from reference TRBV18 and TRBJ1-5, reads NAGVMQNPRHLVRRRGQEARLRCSPMKGHSHVYWYRQLPEEGLKFMVYLQKENIIDESGMPKERFSAEFPKEGPSILRIQQVVRGDSAAYFCASSPPGGDQPQHFGDGTRLSIL.

CDR3 DNA: TGTGCCAGCAGGATCGGACAGGGAGCTGAAGCTTTCTTT. This gives the protein CASRIGQGAEAFF. The genes are TRBV7-9 and TRBJ1-1; 8 bases line up with TRBD1. The junction had 6 bases not matched to a gene; V was cut back by 6 bases and J by 6 bases. There are 13 residues in the CDR3. CDR1 and CDR2 from the germline V gene are SEHNR and FQNEAQ (reference sequence). Full variable domain (rest looked up from reference TRBV7-9 and TRBJ1-1): DTGVSQNPRHKITKRGQNVTFRCDPISEHNRLYWYRQTLGQGPEFLTYFQNEAQLEKSRLLSDRFSAERPKGSFSTLEIQRTEQGDSAMYLCASRIGQGAEAFFGQGTRLTVV.

This sequence joins TRBV7-2 and TRBJ2-7, with 9 bases matching TRBD1. The CDR3 loop spans 16 amino acids. With V trimmed by 5 bases and J by 4 bases, 12 bases remained unmatched. The germline V gene has CDR1 SGHTA and CDR2 FQGNSA. The CDR3 sequence: CASSRKGTGYPYEQYF. DNA for the CDR3: TGTGCCAGCAGCCGGAAAGGGACAGGGTATCCGTACGAGCAGTACTTC.

The rearrangement links TRBV10-2 to TRBJ2-5, with D unresolved. The CDR3 totals 12 residues. Germline V gene sequence: CDR1 WSHSY, CDR2 SAAADI. Trimming left V 10 bases short and J 0 bases short, with 9 bases between. CDR3 region: CATRDYQETQYF. CDR3 in DNA: TGCGCCACCCGAGATTACCAAGAGACCCAGTACTTC.

The chain recombines TRBV6-5 with TRBJ1-3; D is unclear. The CDR3 is made up of 13 amino acids. From germline, CDR1 is MNHEY and CDR2 SVGAGI. The V gene lost 2 bases and the J gene lost 3 bases, with 5 bases spanning the gap. In nucleotides, the CDR3 is TGTGCCAGCAGTTACGATATTGGAAACACCATATATTTT. It specifies CASSYDIGNTIYF.

The rearrangement links TRBV30 to TRBJ2-1; D is unresolved. Germline V CDR1 and CDR2: GTSNPN, SVGIG (reference sequence). The length of the CDR3 is 14 residues. V gave up 1 base and J gave up 4 bases, with 11 bases separating them. This CDR3 reads CAWSAPGPYNEQFF. The CDR3 region has the DNA TGTGCCTGGAGTGCCCCTGGGCCTTACAATGAGCAGTTCTTC.

V is TRBV2 and J is TRBJ2-3; TRBD2 matches at 10 bases. Germline values: CDR1 SNHLY, CDR2 FYNNEI. V dropped 8 bases and J dropped 4; count of bases not matched to a gene: 6. CDR3 length: 14 residues. The CDR3 DNA is TGTGCCAGCCTGCTAGCGGGGGTATCAGATACGCAGTATTTT. This codes for CASLLAGVSDTQYF.

This clone was observed once. This sequence joins TRBV30 and TRBJ2-1; a possible D gene is TRBD2 (7 bases). This CDR3 is 15 amino acids long. Germline V lookup: CDR1 GTSNPN, CDR2 SVGIG (reference sequence). Trimming cost V 0 bases and J 7 bases, with 16 bases left between them. The CDR3 region is CAWSVRGGGENEQFF. The CDR3 coding sequence is TGTGCCTGGAGTGTACGCGGGGGCGGGGAAAATGAGCAGTTCTTC.

This clone was counted between two and nine times. J is TRBJ1-2 and V is TRBV6-5, with 7 bases that match TRBD1. V gave up 7 bases and J gave up 6 bases; unmatched junction bases: 5. The germline V gene has CDR1 MNHEY and CDR2 SVGAGI. There are 12 residues in the CDR3. The CDR3 DNA is TGTGCCAGCACCCGACAGGGCGATGGCTACACCTTC. Encoded protein: CASTRQGDGYTF.